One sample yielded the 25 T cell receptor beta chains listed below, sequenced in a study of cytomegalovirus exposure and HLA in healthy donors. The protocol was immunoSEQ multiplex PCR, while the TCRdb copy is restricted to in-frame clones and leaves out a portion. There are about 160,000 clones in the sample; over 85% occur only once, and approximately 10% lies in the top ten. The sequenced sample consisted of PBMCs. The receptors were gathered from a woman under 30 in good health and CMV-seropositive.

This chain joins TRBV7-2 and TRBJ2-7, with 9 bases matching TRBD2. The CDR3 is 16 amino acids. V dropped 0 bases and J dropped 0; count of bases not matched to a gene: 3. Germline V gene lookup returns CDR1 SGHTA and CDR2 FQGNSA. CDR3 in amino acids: CASSLAPSGVSYEQYF. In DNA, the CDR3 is TGTGCCAGCAGCTTAGCCCCTAGCGGGGTCTCCTACGAGCAGTACTTC.

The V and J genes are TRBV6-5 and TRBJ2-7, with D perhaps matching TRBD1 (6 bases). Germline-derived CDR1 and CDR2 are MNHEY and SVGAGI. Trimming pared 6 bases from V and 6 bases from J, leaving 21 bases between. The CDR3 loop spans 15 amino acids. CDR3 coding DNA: TGTGCCAGCAGACCCGAGACAGGCTCCCGGGGCGAGCAGTACTTC. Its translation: CASRPETGSRGEQYF.

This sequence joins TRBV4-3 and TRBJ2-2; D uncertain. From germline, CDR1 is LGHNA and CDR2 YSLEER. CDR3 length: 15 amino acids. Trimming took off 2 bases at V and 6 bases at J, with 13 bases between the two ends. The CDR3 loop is CASSQTRLQSGELFF. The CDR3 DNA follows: TGCGCCAGCAGCCAAACCCGCCTTCAGTCCGGGGAGCTGTTTTTT.

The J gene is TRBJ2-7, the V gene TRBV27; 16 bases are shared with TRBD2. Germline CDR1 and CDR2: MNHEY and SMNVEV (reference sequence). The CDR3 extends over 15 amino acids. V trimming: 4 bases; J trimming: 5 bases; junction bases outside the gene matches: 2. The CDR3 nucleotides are TGTGCCAGCAGTTCCGGGACTAGCGGGAGGGACGAGCAGTACTTC. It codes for CASSSGTSGRDEQYF.

In DNA form, the CDR3 reads TGCGCCAGTAGCGGGAGCACAGATACGCAGTATTTT. Its translation is CASSGSTDTQYF. The V and J genes are TRBV10-2 and TRBJ2-3; 7 bases map to TRBD2. This CDR3 region has 12 residues. Trimming removed 9 bases from V and 0 bases from J; junction bases left unmatched: 0. Germline CDR1 and CDR2: WSHSY and SAAADI.

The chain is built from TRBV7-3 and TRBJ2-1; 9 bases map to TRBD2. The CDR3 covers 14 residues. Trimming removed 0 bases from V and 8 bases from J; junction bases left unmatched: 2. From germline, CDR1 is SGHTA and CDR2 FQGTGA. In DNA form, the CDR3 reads TGTGCCAGCAGCTTAACTAGCGGGGGCTATGAGCAGTTCTTC. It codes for CASSLTSGGYEQFF.

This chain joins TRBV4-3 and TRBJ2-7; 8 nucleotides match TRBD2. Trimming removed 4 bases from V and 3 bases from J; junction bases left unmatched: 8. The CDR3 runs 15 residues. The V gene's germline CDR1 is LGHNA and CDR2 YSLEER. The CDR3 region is CASSRSTSGYYEQYF. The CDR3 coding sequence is TGCGCCAGCAGCCGTTCCACTAGCGGTTACTACGAGCAGTACTTC.

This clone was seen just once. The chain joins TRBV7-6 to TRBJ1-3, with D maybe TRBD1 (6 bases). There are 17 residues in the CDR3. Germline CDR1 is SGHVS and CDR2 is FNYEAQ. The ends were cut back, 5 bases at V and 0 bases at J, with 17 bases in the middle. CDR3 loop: CASSDGTGPYSGNTIYF. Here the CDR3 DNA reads TGTGCCAGCAGCGACGGAACAGGGCCTTACTCTGGAAACACCATATATTTT. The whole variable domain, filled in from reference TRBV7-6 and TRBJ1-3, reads GAGVSQSPRYKVTKRGQDVALRCDPISGHVSLYWYRQALGQGPEFLTYFNYEAQQDKSGLPNDRFSAERPEGSISTLTIQRTEQRDSAMYRCASSDGTGPYSGNTIYFGEGSWLTVV.

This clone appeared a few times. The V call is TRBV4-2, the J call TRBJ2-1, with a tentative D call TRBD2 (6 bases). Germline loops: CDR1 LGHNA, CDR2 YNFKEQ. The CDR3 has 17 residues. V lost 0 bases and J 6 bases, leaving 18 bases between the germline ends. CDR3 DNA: TGTGCCAGCAGCCAAGAATACGCTTGGCGGGATAGCAATGAGCAGTTCTTC. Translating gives CASSQEYAWRDSNEQFF.

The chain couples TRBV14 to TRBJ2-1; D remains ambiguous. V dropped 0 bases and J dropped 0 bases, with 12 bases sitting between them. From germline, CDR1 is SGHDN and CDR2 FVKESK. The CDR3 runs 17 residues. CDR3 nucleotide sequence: TGTGCCAGCAGCCAAGATAGGATGACAAGCTCCTACAATGAGCAGTTCTTC. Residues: CASSQDRMTSSYNEQFF.

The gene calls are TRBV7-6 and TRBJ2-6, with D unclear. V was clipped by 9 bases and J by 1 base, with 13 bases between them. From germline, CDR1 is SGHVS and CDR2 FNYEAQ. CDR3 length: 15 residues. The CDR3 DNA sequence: TGTGCCAGTTCACACACAGTGTCTGGGGCCAACGTCCTGACTTTC. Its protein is CASSHTVSGANVLTF.

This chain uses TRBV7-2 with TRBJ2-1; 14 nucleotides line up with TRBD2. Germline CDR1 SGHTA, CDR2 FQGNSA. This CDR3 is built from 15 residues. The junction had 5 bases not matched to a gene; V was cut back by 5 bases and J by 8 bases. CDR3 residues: CASSTGLAGVDEQFF. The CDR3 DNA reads TGTGCCAGCAGCACGGGACTAGCGGGAGTCGATGAGCAGTTCTTC.

The CDR3 DNA reads as TGTGCCAGCAGCTTAATGGGTGAAGGAGGTGAAAAACTGTTTTTT. Residues: CASSLMGEGGEKLFF. This sequence joins TRBV7-6 and TRBJ1-4; unclear D gene. The CDR3 is 15 residues long. V gave up 2 bases and J gave up 7 bases, with 14 bases separating them. The germline gives CDR1 SGHVS, CDR2 FNYEAQ.

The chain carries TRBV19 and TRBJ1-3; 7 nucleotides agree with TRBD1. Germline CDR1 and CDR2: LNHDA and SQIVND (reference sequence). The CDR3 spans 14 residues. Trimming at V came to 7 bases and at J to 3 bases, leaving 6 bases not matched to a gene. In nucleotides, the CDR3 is TGTGCCAGTAAACAGGGGACCTTTGGAAACACCATATATTTT. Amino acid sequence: CASKQGTFGNTIYF.

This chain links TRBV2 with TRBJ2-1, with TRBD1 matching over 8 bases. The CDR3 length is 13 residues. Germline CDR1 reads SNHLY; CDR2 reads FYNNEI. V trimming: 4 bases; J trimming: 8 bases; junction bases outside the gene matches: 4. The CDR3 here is CASSGAGGYEQFF. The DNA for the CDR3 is TGTGCCAGCAGTGGGGCAGGGGGCTATGAGCAGTTCTTC.

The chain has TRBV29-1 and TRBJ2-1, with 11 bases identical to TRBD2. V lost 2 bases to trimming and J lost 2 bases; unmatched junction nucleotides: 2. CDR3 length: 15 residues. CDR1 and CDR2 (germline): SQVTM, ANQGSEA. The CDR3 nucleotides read TGCAGCGTTGAACTAGCGGGAGGTACCTACAATGAGCAGTTCTTC. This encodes CSVELAGGTYNEQFF.

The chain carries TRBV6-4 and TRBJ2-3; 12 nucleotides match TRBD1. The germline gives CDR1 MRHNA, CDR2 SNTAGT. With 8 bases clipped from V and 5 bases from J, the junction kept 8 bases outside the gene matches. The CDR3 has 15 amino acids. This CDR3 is CASSSGTGGGDTQYF. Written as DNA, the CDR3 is TGTGCCAGCTCGTCCGGGACAGGGGGCGGAGATACGCAGTATTTT.

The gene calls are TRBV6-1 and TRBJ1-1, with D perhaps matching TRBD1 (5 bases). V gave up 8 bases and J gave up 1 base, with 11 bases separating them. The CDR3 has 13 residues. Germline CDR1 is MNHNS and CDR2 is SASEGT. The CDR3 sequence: CASPAGPNTEAFF. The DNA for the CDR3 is TGTGCCAGCCCCGCGGGACCGAACACTGAAGCTTTCTTT.

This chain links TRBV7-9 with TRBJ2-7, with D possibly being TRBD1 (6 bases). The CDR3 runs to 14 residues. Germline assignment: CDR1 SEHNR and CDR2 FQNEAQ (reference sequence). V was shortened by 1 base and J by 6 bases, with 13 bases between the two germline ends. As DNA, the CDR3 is TGTGCCAGCAGCTTAGGGTCAGGGGTCGGCGAGCAGTACTTC. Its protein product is CASSLGSGVGEQYF.

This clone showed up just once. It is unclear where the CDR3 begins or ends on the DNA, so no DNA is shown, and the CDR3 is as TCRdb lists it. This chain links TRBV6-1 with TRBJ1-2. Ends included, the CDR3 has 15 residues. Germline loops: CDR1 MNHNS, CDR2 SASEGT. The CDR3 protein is CASILERTLYAGYTF.

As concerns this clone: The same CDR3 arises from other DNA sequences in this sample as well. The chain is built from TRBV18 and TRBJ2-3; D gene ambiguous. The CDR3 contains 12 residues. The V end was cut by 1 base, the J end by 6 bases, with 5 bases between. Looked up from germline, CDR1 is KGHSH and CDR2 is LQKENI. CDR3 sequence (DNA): TGTGCCAGCTCACCACGGGCGGATACGCAGTATTTT. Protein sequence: CASSPRADTQYF.

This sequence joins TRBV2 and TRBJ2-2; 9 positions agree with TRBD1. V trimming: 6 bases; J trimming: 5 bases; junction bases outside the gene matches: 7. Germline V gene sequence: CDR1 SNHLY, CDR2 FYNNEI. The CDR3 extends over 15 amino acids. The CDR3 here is CASRGTGRQTGELFF. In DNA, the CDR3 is TGTGCCAGCAGGGGGACAGGGAGGCAGACCGGGGAGCTGTTTTTT.

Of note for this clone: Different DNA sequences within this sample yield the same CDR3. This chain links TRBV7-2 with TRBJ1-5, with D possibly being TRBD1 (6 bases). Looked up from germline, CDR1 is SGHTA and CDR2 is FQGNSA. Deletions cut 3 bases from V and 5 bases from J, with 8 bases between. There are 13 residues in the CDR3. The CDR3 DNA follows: TGTGCCAGCAGCTTCAGGGGAGATCAGCCCCAGCATTTT. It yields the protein CASSFRGDQPQHF.

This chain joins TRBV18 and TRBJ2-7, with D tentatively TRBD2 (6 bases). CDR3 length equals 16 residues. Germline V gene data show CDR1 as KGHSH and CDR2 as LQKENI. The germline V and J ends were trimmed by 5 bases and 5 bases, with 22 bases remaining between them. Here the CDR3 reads CASSSSPGAFGNEQYF. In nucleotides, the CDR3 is TGTGCCAGCTCATCCAGTCCGGGAGCGTTTGGGAACGAGCAGTACTTC.

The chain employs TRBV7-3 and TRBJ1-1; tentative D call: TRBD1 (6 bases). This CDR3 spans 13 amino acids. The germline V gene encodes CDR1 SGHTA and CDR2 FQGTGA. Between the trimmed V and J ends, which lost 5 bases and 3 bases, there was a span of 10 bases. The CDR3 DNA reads TGTGCCAGCAGCGAAGGACAGTACACTGAAGCTTTCTTT. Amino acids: CASSEGQYTEAFF.